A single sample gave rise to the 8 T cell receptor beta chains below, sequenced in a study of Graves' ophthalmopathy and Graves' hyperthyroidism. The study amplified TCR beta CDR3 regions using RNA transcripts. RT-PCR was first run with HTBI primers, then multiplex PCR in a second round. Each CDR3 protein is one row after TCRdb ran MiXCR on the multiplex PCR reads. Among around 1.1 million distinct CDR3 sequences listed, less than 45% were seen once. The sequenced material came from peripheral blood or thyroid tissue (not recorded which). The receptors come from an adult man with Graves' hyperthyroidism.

DNA of the CDR3: TGCAGTGCTAGACTAGCGGGAGATACAGATACGCAGTATTTT. It encodes CSARLAGDTDTQYF. The chain has TRBV20-1 and TRBJ2-3, with 10 bases that match TRBD2. The CDR3 is 14 amino acids. From germline, CDR1 is DFQATT and CDR2 SNEGSKA (reference sequence). The V segment lost 2 bases and the J segment 3 bases; nucleotides outside the gene matches: 2.

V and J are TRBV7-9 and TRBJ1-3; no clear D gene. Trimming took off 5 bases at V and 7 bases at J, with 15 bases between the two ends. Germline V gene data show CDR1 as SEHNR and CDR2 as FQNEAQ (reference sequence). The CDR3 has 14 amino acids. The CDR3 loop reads CASSATLPGNTIYF. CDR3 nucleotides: TGTGCCAGCAGCGCCACCTTACCCGGGAACACCATATATTTT.

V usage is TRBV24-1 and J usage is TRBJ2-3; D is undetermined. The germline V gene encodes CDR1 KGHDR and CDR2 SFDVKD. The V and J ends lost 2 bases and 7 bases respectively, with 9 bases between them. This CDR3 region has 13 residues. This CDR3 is CATSDSVINTQYF. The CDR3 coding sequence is TGTGCCACCAGTGATTCGGTCATTAATACGCAGTATTTT.

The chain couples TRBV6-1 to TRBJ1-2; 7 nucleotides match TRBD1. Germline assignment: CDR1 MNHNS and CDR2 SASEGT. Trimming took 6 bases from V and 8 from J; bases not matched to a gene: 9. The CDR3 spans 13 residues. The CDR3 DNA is TGTGCCAGCAGGGCAGGGGGAAGTTGGGGCTACACCTTC. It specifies CASRAGGSWGYTF.

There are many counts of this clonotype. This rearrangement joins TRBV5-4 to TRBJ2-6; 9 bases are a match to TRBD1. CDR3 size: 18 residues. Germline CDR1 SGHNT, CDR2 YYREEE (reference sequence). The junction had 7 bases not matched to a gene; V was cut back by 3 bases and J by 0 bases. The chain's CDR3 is CASSSRDRVGSGANVLTF. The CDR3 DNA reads TGTGCCAGCAGCTCCCGGGACAGGGTGGGCTCTGGGGCCAACGTCCTGACTTTC.

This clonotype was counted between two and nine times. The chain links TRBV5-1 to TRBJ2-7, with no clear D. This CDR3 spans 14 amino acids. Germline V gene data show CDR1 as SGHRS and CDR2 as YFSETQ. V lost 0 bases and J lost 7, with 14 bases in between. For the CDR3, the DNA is TGCGCCAGCAGCTTGGACGGCAGGCGATGGGAGCAGTACTTC. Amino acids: CASSLDGRRWEQYF.

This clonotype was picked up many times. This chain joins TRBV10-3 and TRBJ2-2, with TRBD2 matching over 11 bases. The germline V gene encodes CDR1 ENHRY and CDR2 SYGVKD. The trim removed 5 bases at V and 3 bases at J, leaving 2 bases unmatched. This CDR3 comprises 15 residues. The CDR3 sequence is CAISLAGGHTGELFF. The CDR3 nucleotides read TGTGCCATCAGTCTAGCGGGGGGTCACACCGGGGAGCTGTTTTTT.

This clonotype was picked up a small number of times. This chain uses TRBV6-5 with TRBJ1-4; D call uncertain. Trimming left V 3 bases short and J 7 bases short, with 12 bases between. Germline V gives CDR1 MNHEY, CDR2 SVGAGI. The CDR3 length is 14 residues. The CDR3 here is CASSYRSVSEKLFF. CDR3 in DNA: TGTGCCAGCAGTTATCGGTCAGTCTCTGAAAAACTGTTTTTT.